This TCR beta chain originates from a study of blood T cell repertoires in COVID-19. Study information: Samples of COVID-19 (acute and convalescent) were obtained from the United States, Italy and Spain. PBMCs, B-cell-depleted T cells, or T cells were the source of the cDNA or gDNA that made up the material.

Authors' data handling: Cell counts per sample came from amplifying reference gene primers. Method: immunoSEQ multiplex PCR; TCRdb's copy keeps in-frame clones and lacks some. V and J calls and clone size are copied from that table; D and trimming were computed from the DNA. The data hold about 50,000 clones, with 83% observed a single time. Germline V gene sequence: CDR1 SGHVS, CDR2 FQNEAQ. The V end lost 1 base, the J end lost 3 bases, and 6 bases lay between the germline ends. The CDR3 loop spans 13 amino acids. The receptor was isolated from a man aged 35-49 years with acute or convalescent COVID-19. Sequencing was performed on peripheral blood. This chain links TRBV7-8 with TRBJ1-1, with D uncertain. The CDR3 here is CASSLEEHTEAFF. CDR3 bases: TGTGCCAGCAGCTTAGAGGAGCACACTGAAGCTTTCTTT. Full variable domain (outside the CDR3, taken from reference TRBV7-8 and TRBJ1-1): GAGVSQSPRYKVAKRGQDVALRCDPISGHVSLFWYQQALGQGPEFLTYFQNEAQLDKSGLPSDRFFAERPEGSVSTLKIQRTQQEDSAVYLCASSLEEHTEAFFGQGTRLTVV.